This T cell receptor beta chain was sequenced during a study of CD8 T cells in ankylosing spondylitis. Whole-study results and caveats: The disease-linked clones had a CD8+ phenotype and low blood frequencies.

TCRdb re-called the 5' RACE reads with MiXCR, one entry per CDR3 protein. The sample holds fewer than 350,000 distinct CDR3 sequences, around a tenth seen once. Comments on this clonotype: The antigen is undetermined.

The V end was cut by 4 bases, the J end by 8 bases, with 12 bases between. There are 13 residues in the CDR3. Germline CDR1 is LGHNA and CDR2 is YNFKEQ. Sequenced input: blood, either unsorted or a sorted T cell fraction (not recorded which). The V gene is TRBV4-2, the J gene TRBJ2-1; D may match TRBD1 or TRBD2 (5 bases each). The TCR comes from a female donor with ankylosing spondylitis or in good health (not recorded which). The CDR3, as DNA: TGTGCCAGCAGCCCGGGACCGGTGGATGAGCAGTTCTTC. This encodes CASSPGPVDEQFF.